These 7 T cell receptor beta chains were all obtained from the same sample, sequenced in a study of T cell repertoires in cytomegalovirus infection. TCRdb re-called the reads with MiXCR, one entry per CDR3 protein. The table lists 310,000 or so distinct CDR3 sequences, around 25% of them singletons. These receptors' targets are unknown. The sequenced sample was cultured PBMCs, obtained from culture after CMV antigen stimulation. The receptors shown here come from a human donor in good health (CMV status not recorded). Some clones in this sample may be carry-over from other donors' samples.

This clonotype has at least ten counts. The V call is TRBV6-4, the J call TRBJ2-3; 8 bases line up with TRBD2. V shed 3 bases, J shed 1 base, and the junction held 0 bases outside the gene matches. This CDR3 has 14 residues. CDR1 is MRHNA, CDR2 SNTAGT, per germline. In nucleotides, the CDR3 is TGTGCCAGCAGTGAGCGGGAGGGCACAGATACGCAGTATTTT. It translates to CASSEREGTDTQYF.

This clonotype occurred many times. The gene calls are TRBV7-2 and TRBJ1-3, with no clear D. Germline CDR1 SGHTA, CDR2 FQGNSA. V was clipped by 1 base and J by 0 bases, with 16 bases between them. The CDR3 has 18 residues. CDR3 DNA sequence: TGTGCCAGCAGCTTAGTGGGGTGGAGGGCCCTCTCTGGAAACACCATATATTTT. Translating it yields CASSLVGWRALSGNTIYF.

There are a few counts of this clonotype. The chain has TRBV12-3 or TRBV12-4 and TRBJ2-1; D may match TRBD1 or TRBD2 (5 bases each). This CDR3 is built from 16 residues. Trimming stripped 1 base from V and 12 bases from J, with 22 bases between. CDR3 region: CASSLGGPATRSGQFF. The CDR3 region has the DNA TGTGCCAGCAGTTTAGGGGGACCAGCGACGCGAAGTGGGCAGTTCTTC.

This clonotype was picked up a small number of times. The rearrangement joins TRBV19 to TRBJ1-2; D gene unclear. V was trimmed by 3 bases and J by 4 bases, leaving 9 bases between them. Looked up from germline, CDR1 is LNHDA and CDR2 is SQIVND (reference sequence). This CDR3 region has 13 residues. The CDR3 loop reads CASSMDQSYGYTF. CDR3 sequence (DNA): TGTGCCAGTAGTATGGACCAGAGCTATGGCTACACCTTC.

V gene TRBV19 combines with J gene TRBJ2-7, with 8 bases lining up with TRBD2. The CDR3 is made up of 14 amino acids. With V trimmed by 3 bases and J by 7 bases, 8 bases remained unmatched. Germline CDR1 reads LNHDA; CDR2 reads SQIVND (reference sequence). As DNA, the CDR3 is TGTGCCAGTAGTATGGCTAGCGGGCCGAGAGAGCAGTACTTC. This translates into CASSMASGPREQYF.

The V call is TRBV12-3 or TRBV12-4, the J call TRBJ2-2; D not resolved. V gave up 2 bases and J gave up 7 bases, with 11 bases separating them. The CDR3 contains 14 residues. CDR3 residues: CASSLIGPLGELFF. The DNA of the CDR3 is TGTGCCAGCAGTTTAATCGGACCCCTCGGGGAGCTGTTTTTT.

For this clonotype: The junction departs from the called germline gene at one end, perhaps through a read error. CDR3 region: CASSLLGSGAYNEQCF. The CDR3 DNA is TGTGCCAGCAGTTTACTTGGGAGCGGGGCCTACAATGAGCAGTGCTTC. This chain links TRBV12-3 or TRBV12-4 with TRBJ2-1; TRBD2 aligns across 7 bases. The CDR3 runs to 16 residues.